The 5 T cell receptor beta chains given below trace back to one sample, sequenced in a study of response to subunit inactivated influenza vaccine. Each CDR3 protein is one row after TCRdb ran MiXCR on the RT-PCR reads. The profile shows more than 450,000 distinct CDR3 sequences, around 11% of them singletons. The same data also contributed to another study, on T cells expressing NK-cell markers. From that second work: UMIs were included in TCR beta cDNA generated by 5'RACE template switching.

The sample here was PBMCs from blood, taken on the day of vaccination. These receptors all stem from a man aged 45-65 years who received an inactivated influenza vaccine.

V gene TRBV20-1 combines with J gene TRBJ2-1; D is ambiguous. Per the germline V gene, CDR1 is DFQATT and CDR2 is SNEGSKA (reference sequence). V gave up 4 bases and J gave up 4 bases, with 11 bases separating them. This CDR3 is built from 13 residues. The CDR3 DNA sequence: TGCAGTGCTACCCAAAGCGTTTACAATGAGCAGTTCTTC. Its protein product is CSATQSVYNEQFF.

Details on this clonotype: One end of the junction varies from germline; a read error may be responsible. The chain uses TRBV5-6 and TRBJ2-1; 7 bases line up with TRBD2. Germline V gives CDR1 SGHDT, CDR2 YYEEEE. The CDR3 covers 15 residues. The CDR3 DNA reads TGTGCCATCAGCTTGGGGGGAGGGCCCTTTAATGAGCAGTTCTTC. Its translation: CAISLGGGPFNEQFF.

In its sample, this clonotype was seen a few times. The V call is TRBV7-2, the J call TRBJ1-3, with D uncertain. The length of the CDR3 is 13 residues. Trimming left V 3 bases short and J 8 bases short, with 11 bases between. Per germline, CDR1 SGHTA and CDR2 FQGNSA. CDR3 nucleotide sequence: TGTGCCAGCAGCTTCCGCCCTGGGGACACCATATATTTT. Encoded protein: CASSFRPGDTIYF.

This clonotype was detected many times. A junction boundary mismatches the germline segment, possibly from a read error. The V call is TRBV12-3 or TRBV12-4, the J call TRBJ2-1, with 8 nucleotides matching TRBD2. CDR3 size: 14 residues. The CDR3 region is CASSLAGGRNEQFF. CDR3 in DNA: TGCGCCAGCAGCTTGGCGGGGGGAAGGAATGAGCAGTTCTTC.

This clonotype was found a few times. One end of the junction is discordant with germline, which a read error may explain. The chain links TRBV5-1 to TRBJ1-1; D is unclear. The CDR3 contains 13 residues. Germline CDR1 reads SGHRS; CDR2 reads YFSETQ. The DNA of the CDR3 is TGCGCCAGCAGCTTGAATGTTCAGGAAAGCCCTTATTTT. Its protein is CASSLNVQESPYF. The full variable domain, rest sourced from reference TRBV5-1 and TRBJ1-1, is KAGVTQTPRYLIKTRGQQVTLSCSPISGHRSVSWYQQTPGQGLQFLFEYFSETQRNKGNFPGRFSGRQFSNSRSEMNVSTLELGDSALYLCASSLNVQESPYFGQGTRLTVV.